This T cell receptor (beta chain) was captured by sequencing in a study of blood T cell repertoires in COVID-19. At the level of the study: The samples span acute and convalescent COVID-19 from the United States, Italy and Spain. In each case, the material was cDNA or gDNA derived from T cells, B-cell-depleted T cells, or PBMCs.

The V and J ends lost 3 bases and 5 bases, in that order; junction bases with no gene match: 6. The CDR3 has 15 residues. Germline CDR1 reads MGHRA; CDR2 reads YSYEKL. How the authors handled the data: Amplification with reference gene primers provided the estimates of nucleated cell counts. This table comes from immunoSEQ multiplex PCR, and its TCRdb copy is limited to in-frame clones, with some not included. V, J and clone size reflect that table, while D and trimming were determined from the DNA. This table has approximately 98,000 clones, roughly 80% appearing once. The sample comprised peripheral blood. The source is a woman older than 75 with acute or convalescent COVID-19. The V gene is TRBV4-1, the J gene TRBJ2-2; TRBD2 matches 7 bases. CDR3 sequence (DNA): TGCGCCAGCAGCCAGTGGGAGGGTCGGACCGGGGAGCTGTTTTTT. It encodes CASSQWEGRTGELFF.